The clone carrying this T cell receptor (beta chain) appeared a few times. Its specificity is unknown. The sample is drawn from a study of identifying expanded T cells in peripheral blood. The V end lost 4 bases, the J end lost 4 bases, and 11 bases lay between the germline ends. The CDR3 is 13 residues long. Germline assignment: CDR1 SGHDN and CDR2 FVKESK. Repertoires were generated with immunoSEQ multiplex PCR, while TCRdb's copy carries only in-frame clones and drops some. The data show under 150,000 clones, less than 90% seen once. Findings and caveats of the study: Technical replicates showed roughly 1.2 changed clones; approximately 2 weeks approximately 15; four weeks 19. Across healthy donors, higher total template counts meant significantly greater roughly two-week count variance.

This TCR was recovered from a person aged 18-70 years in good health. The V call is TRBV14, the J call TRBJ2-7, with D perhaps TRBD1 or TRBD2 (5 bases each). The sequencing sample was made of blood. In DNA form, the CDR3 reads TGTGCCAGCAGCCTCCACGGGGCGTACGAGCAGTACTTC. Translation: CASSLHGAYEQYF.